Each of the 9 T cell receptor beta chains below was sequenced from the same sample in a study of long-term antiretroviral therapy in people with HIV. Version v3.0 of the immunoSEQ assay ran at survey level. Some clones are missing from TCRdb's copy, which holds only in-frame ones; the method was immunoSEQ multiplex PCR. The sample has 15,000 to 20,000 clones; roughly 95% are singletons. Sample: unsorted PBMCs, taken approximately 11 years after starting antiretroviral therapy. Receptor source: a man aged 30 to 45 with HIV.

The chain carries TRBV27 and TRBJ2-2; D is possibly TRBD1 (6 bases). Looked up from germline, CDR1 is MNHEY and CDR2 is SMNVEV (reference sequence). This CDR3 has 15 amino acids. Deletions cut 6 bases from V and 6 bases from J, with 17 bases between. The CDR3 DNA follows: TGTGCCAGCAGGCCCGGAACAGGGTTGGCCGGGGAGCTGTTTTTT. Protein sequence: CASRPGTGLAGELFF.

In its sample, this clone was seen once. V gene TRBV5-1 combines with J gene TRBJ1-1, with TRBD1 matching over 7 bases. The CDR3 runs to 16 residues. The germline gives CDR1 SGHRS, CDR2 YFSETQ. V shed 0 bases and J 3 bases; nucleotides not matched to a gene: 8. This CDR3 is CASSLGQGREHTEAFF. CDR3 coding DNA: TGCGCCAGCAGCTTGGGACAGGGCAGGGAGCACACTGAAGCTTTCTTT.

The V and J genes are TRBV30 and TRBJ1-2; perhaps TRBD1 as D (5 bases). V gave up 3 bases and J gave up 6 bases, with 17 bases separating them. The germline gives CDR1 GTSNPN, CDR2 SVGIG (reference sequence). The CDR3 is 14 residues long. In nucleotides, the CDR3 is TGTGCCTGGAGGGATTTCGGGGGTTGGGATGGCTACACCTTC. Amino acids: CAWRDFGGWDGYTF.

This chain joins TRBV7-2 and TRBJ1-5, with D perhaps matching TRBD1 (6 bases). V was clipped by 5 bases and J by 2 bases, with 13 bases between them. This CDR3 has 15 residues. Germline V gene sequence: CDR1 SGHTA, CDR2 FQGNSA. CDR3 sequence reads: CASSLQGMGNQPQHF. Here the CDR3 DNA reads TGTGCCAGCAGCCTACAGGGAATGGGCAATCAGCCCCAGCATTTT.

This chain uses TRBV4-2 with TRBJ2-5; TRBD2 matches 13 bases. From germline, CDR1 is LGHNA and CDR2 YNFKEQ. The CDR3 extends over 17 amino acids. V gave up 3 bases and J gave up 5 bases; unmatched junction bases: 9. CDR3 DNA: TGTGCCAGCAGCCACCGACTAGCGGGGGGCCCCCGGGAGACCCAGTACTTC. Translated, it gives CASSHRLAGGPRETQYF.

The V and J genes are TRBV7-2 and TRBJ2-1; 13 bases fit TRBD2. Germline CDR1 SGHTA, CDR2 FQGNSA. The J segment lost 4 bases and the V segment lost 5 bases, leaving 8 bases of the junction unmatched. This CDR3 is built from 17 residues. This CDR3 is CASSPTLLAGGYNEQFF. CDR3 bases: TGTGCCAGCAGCCCGACCTTACTAGCGGGGGGGTACAATGAGCAGTTCTTC.

The chain combines TRBV4-2 with TRBJ2-3; 12 positions agree with TRBD2. Germline trimming cut 4 bases from V and 4 bases from J; bases unmatched to any gene: 3. CDR1 and CDR2 (germline): LGHNA, YNFKEQ. The CDR3 loop spans 15 amino acids. This chain's CDR3 is CASSPSGGEPDTQYF. The CDR3 nucleotides read TGTGCCAGCAGCCCTAGCGGGGGGGAGCCAGATACGCAGTATTTT.

The chain employs TRBV4-1 and TRBJ2-7; 7 bases match TRBD2. The J call may be mistaken, given a closer DNA end match to TRBJ2-5. The germline V gene has CDR1 MGHRA and CDR2 YSYEKL. This CDR3 is 14 amino acids long. The CDR3 region is CASSFRLAKETQYF. For the CDR3, the DNA is TGCGCCAGCAGCTTCAGACTAGCTAAGGAGACCCAGTACTTC.

This chain joins TRBV7-3 and TRBJ2-3; D is possibly TRBD2 (6 bases). CDR1 is SGHTA and CDR2 is FQGTGA in the germline V gene. Between the trimmed V and J ends, which lost 3 bases and 4 bases, there was a span of 11 bases. There are 14 residues in the CDR3. The CDR3 reads CASSLRGRADTQYF. The CDR3 DNA sequence: TGTGCCAGCAGCTTGCGGGGTCGCGCAGATACGCAGTATTTT.